This T cell receptor beta chain was identified in a study of cytomegalovirus exposure and HLA in healthy donors. This PCR relied on a set of 60 Vbeta primers and 13 Jbeta primers. Measured with immunoSEQ multiplex PCR; TCRdb has only the in-frame clones, and not every one. The sample gives about 110,000 clones, approximately 70% of which show up once; 0.79% is in the top ten. In nominal health when sampled, donors likely had unrecorded immune exposures nonetheless. Germline V gene sequence: CDR1 LNHNV, CDR2 YYDKDF (reference sequence). V was shortened by 1 base and J by 8 bases, with 14 bases between the two germline ends. This CDR3 comprises 15 residues. This clone showed up just a few times.

V gene TRBV15 combines with J gene TRBJ1-4; D uncertain. The sequencing sample was made of PBMCs. The receptor was isolated from a boy between 5 and 17 years old in good health and CMV-seronegative. The CDR3 protein is CATSRVGEFGEKLFF. CDR3 nucleotides: TGTGCCACCAGCAGAGTTGGGGAGTTCGGGGAAAAACTGTTTTTT. The full variable domain, with the rest looked up from reference TRBV15 and TRBJ1-4, is DAMVIQNPRYQVTQFGKPVTLSCSQTLNHNVMYWYQQKSSQAPKLLFHYYDKDFNNEADTPDNFQSRRPNTSFCFLDIRSPGLGDTAMYLCATSRVGEFGEKLFFGSGTQLSVL.